The subject of this entry is one TCR beta chain. Antigen unknown. Assay: immunoSEQ multiplex PCR; the TCRdb copy retains only in-frame clones and omits some. The sample lists fewer than 65,000 clones, approximately 87% occurring once. The entry originates in a study of T cell clones after liver transplantation. Study-wide context: Apart from a few HCV-positive recipients, transplants were for non-autoimmune, non-viral reasons. Patients counted as tolerant after at least one year off all immunosuppression, enzymes not exceeding twice normal. Blood was drawn pre-transplant, before withdrawal, and after full or failed withdrawal. Broader study findings: Conclusions were preliminary, with small, heterogeneous patient groups.

The CDR3 is made up of 15 amino acids. Per germline, CDR1 MDHEN and CDR2 SYDVKM. Trimming took 5 bases from V and 3 from J, leaving 17 bases between them. The input for sequencing was CD8+ T cells from blood, taken 12 months after liver transplant. The chain recombines TRBV28 with TRBJ2-7, with D possibly called TRBD1 or TRBD2 (5 bases each). This TCR came from a human patient who received a liver transplant. Some T cells may be supplied by the graft donor. This CDR3 is CASSTSRETDYEQYF. CDR3 DNA sequence: TGTGCCAGCAGTACAAGCAGGGAGACAGACTACGAGCAGTACTTC.